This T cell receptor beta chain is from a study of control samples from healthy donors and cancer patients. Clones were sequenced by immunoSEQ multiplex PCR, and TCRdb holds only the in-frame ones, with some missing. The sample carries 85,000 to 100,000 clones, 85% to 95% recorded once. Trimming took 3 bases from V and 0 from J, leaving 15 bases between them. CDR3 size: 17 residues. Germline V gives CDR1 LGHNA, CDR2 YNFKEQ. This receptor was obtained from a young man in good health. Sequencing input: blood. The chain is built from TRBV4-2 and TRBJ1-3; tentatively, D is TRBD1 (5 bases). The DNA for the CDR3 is TGTGCCAGCAGCCACCCCAGACAGCTAAGCTCTGGAAACACCATATATTTT. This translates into CASSHPRQLSSGNTIYF.